This T cell receptor (beta chain) was captured by sequencing in a study of blood T cell repertoires in COVID-19. As for the study in general: Acute and convalescent COVID-19 specimens originated in the United States, Italy and Spain. The analysed material was cDNA or gDNA that came from T cells, B-cell-depleted T cells, or PBMCs.

Original methodology: Nucleated cell number was recorded as an estimate derived from reference gene primer amplification. TCRdb keeps only in-frame clones here, not all; method: immunoSEQ multiplex PCR. That table furnishes V, J and clone size, whereas the DNA furnished D and trimming. The repertoire holds tens of thousands of clones, with 70% to 90% as singletons. This receptor was obtained from a woman aged 80 or over with active COVID-19. The sample comprised peripheral blood.

This CDR3 reads CASSSPQAQYF. CDR3 in DNA: TGTGCCAGCAGCTCCCCTCAGGCCCAGTACTTC. This sequence joins TRBV7-9 and TRBJ2-5, with D unclear. Per the germline V gene, CDR1 is SEHNR and CDR2 is FQNEAQ (reference sequence). This CDR3 region has 11 residues. V was trimmed by 4 bases and J by 9 bases, leaving 9 bases between them.